Listed here are 27 T cell receptor beta chains from one sample, sequenced in a study of T-cell reconstitution after alpha-beta-depleted transplantation in children. As it was prepared, the TCRbeta library received unique molecular identifiers. TCRdb ran MiXCR on the PCR reads and lists one entry per CDR3 protein. This repertoire shows about half a million distinct CDR3 sequences, approximately 12% found once; its top ten account for around 6%. The sequenced sample was PBMCs from the stem cell graft donor, obtained from the stem cell graft. The source is a human donor who donated a stem cell graft to a child with combined immunodeficiency.

This clonotype was observed a handful of times. This chain connects TRBV20-1 to TRBJ1-5; D is unclear. Germline CDR1 is DFQATT and CDR2 is SNEGSKA (reference sequence). V was pared by 3 bases and J by 2 bases, with 11 bases between. This CDR3 spans 14 amino acids. The CDR3 DNA reads TGCAGTGCTAGTTCGGGGAGTGGCAATCAGCCCCAGCATTTT. Amino acids: CSASSGSGNQPQHF.

There are many counts of this clonotype. The chain is built from TRBV10-3 and TRBJ2-1; D is undetermined. The CDR3 length is 14 residues. Trimming removed 3 bases at V and 4 bases at J, with 10 bases between. Germline V gene lookup returns CDR1 ENHRY and CDR2 SYGVKD. The CDR3 DNA reads TGTGCCATCAGTGATCTCGCAGCATACAATGAGCAGTTCTTC. Translated: CAISDLAAYNEQFF.

This clonotype was found once. A much larger clone lies one base from this, so it may be a read error. The gene calls are TRBV12-3 or TRBV12-4 and TRBJ2-3, with 8 positions matching TRBD2. The CDR3 covers 15 residues. The CDR3 loop reads CASTLGRGAADTQYF. CDR3 in DNA: TGTGCCAGCACTTTAGGGCGGGGGGCGGCAGATACGCAGTATTTT.

This clonotype was counted only a few times. The chain joins TRBV7-8 to TRBJ2-1; 10 nucleotides line up with TRBD2. V lost 5 bases and J lost 3; bases outside the gene matches: 10. The germline CDR1 and CDR2 sequences are SGHVS and FQNEAQ. The CDR3 contains 17 residues. The CDR3, as DNA: TGTGCCAGCAGCGCATGGTGGGAGCGGGAGGGCTACAATGAGCAGTTCTTC. It encodes CASSAWWEREGYNEQFF.

This clonotype appeared many times. The chain has TRBV6-2 or TRBV6-3 and TRBJ1-1; D possibly corresponds to TRBD1 (6 bases). The germline V gene encodes CDR1 MNHEY and CDR2 SVGEGT. V dropped 6 bases and J dropped 6 bases, with 8 bases sitting between them. The CDR3 loop spans 11 amino acids. CDR3: CASRQGAEAFF. The DNA of the CDR3 is TGTGCCAGCAGACAGGGCGCTGAAGCTTTCTTT.

This clonotype was observed a handful of times. The gene calls are TRBV12-3 or TRBV12-4 and TRBJ1-4; D gene ambiguous. The CDR3 contains 15 residues. V was clipped by 5 bases and J by 7 bases, with 17 bases between them. The CDR3 spells CASSLTSGMGEKLFF. The CDR3 region has the DNA TGTGCCAGCAGTCTCACATCCGGGATGGGTGAAAAACTGTTTTTT.

This clonotype has ten or more counts. The rearrangement links TRBV5-1 to TRBJ2-1, with a tentative D call TRBD2 (5 bases). The CDR3 has 14 residues. Germline CDR1 reads SGHRS; CDR2 reads YFSETQ. V was cut by 1 base and J by 7 bases, with 12 bases left in between. CDR3 sequence (DNA): TGCGCCAGCAGCTTGATATACGGGGATAATGAGCAGTTCTTC. Residues: CASSLIYGDNEQFF. Full variable domain (remainder filled in from reference TRBV5-1 and TRBJ2-1): KAGVTQTPRYLIKTRGQQVTLSCSPISGHRSVSWYQQTPGQGLQFLFEYFSETQRNKGNFPGRFSGRQFSNSRSEMNVSTLELGDSALYLCASSLIYGDNEQFFGPGTRLTVL.

The sample holds a few counts of this clonotype. The chain links TRBV12-3 or TRBV12-4 to TRBJ1-2; the D is unclear. The CDR3 loop spans 12 amino acids. The V end was cut by 1 base, the J end by 8 bases, with 8 bases between. Written as DNA, the CDR3 is TGTGCCAGCAGTTTAGGGCTGGGAGGCTACACCTTC. Encoded protein: CASSLGLGGYTF.

This clonotype has just a few counts. The chain carries TRBV4-3 and TRBJ2-3; tentative D call: TRBD2 (7 bases). Germline CDR1 is LGHNA and CDR2 is YSLEER. V lost 6 bases, J lost 0 bases, and 16 bases lay in between. The CDR3 length is 16 residues. CDR3 protein: CASSSAGDYSTDTQYF. The DNA for the CDR3 is TGCGCCAGCAGTTCCGCAGGGGACTATAGCACAGATACGCAGTATTTT.

This clonotype was observed at least ten times. The rearrangement links TRBV24-1 to TRBJ2-2, with D unclear. This CDR3 is 13 amino acids long. The germline V and J ends were trimmed by 11 bases and 2 bases, with 11 bases remaining between them. Germline CDR1 KGHDR, CDR2 SFDVKD. As DNA, the CDR3 is TGTGCCATCCGGACGCCCAACACCGGGGAGCTGTTTTTT. As protein: CAIRTPNTGELFF.

J is TRBJ2-1 and V is TRBV27; D call uncertain. The CDR3 extends over 13 amino acids. Trimming shortened V by 4 bases and J by 4 bases, and 8 bases separated the two germline ends. Germline V gene sequence: CDR1 MNHEY, CDR2 SMNVEV (reference sequence). The CDR3 nucleotides read TGTGCCAGCAGTTCGGACGTTTACAATGAGCAGTTCTTC. Translated: CASSSDVYNEQFF.

The chain employs TRBV7-2 and TRBJ2-5, with D perhaps TRBD2 (5 bases). Germline V gene lookup returns CDR1 SGHTA and CDR2 FQGNSA. Between the trimmed V and J ends, which lost 8 bases and 4 bases, there was a span of 11 bases. CDR3 length: 12 amino acids. CDR3 sequence (DNA): TGTGCCAGCGGTACGGCGGGAGAGACCCAGTACTTC. Translated: CASGTAGETQYF.

Comments on this clonotype: A much larger clone differs from this one at a single base, so this may be a read error. The V gene is TRBV12-3 or TRBV12-4, the J gene TRBJ2-1, with 11 nucleotides matching TRBD2. The length of the CDR3 is 17 residues. V shed 5 bases and J 7 bases; nucleotides not matched to a gene: 13. CDR3 coding DNA: TGTGCCAGCAGTGTAGTACTAGCGGGAGCAAATGGAAATGAGCAGTTCTTC. Protein product: CASSVVLAGANGNEQFF.

This clonotype has more than one count but fewer than ten. This sequence joins TRBV7-2 and TRBJ2-1; 13 nucleotides line up with TRBD2. Germline V gene lookup returns CDR1 SGHTA and CDR2 FQGNSA. The CDR3 runs to 16 residues. The J segment lost 7 bases and the V segment lost 1 base, leaving 4 bases of the junction unmatched. The CDR3, as DNA: TGTGCCAGCAGCTTAGTCGGGACTAGCGGGGCTAATGAGCAGTTCTTC. Translating gives CASSLVGTSGANEQFF.

This clonotype was detected only a few times. The rearrangement links TRBV12-3 or TRBV12-4 to TRBJ1-1; the match to TRBD1 covers 9 bases. CDR3 length: 14 residues. The trim removed 2 bases at V and 3 bases at J, leaving 1 base unmatched. The CDR3: CASSLTGGYTEAFF. As DNA, the CDR3 is TGTGCCAGCAGTTTAACAGGGGGCTACACTGAAGCTTTCTTT.

In this sample, this clonotype turned up many times. The rearrangement uses TRBV20-1 and TRBJ2-1; 7 bases fit TRBD1. The ends lost 2 bases at V and 5 bases at J; junction bases unmatched: 6. The germline gives CDR1 DFQATT, CDR2 SNEGSKA (reference sequence). CDR3 size: 14 residues. CDR3 sequence reads: CSARSGQANNEQFF. The CDR3 nucleotides read TGCAGTGCTAGAAGCGGACAGGCCAACAATGAGCAGTTCTTC.

This clonotype was seen more than once but under ten times. V usage is TRBV18 and J usage is TRBJ2-7; D possibly corresponds to TRBD1 (6 bases). Germline CDR1 is KGHSH and CDR2 is LQKENI. Between the trimmed V and J ends, which lost 2 bases and 4 bases, there was a span of 9 bases. The CDR3 runs to 13 residues. In DNA, the CDR3 is TGTGCCAGCTCACCAGCAGGGGTTTACGAGCAGTACTTC. It translates to CASSPAGVYEQYF.

V usage is TRBV25-1 and J usage is TRBJ1-2, with unresolved D. Per the germline V gene, CDR1 is MGHDK and CDR2 is SYGVNS. The CDR3 loop spans 12 amino acids. The V gene lost 2 bases and the J gene lost 5 bases, with 6 bases spanning the gap. Here the CDR3 reads CASSEASYGYTF. Written as DNA, the CDR3 is TGTGCCAGCAGTGAAGCGTCGTATGGCTACACCTTC.

In its sample, this clonotype was seen many times. V usage is TRBV6-1 and J usage is TRBJ2-1, with D possibly TRBD1 on 6 matching bases. Germline values: CDR1 MNHNS, CDR2 SASEGT. CDR3 size: 17 residues. V shed 0 bases and J shed 0 bases, with 12 bases lying between them. CDR3 DNA sequence: TGTGCCAGCAGTGAAGCGAGGGGGATTAGCTCCTACAATGAGCAGTTCTTC. Amino acids: CASSEARGISSYNEQFF.

The chain employs TRBV11-2 and TRBJ2-1; 9 bases agree with TRBD2. The CDR3 covers 17 residues. The germline V gene encodes CDR1 SGHAT and CDR2 FQNNGV. The V and J ends lost 3 bases and 8 bases, in that order; junction bases with no gene match: 14. The DNA of the CDR3 is TGTGCCAGCAGCTTGGGGCCAGCGGGGGGCCCCTTGGATGAGCAGTTCTTC. Translation gives CASSLGPAGGPLDEQFF.

A few counts support this clonotype. The V and J genes are TRBV18 and TRBJ2-7; possible D gene TRBD2, 6 bases. Germline V gives CDR1 KGHSH, CDR2 LQKENI. This CDR3 is built from 16 residues. The germline V and J ends were trimmed by 3 bases and 6 bases, with 21 bases remaining between them. CDR3: CASSPDEGKEGFEQYF. CDR3 DNA: TGTGCCAGCTCACCCGATGAAGGCAAGGAGGGGTTCGAGCAGTACTTC.

This clonotype was picked up many times. V and J are TRBV7-2 and TRBJ2-7, with TRBD1 as a possible D gene (5 bases). This CDR3 spans 13 amino acids. Between the trimmed V and J ends, which lost 4 bases and 1 base, there was a span of 8 bases. From germline, CDR1 is SGHTA and CDR2 FQGNSA. CDR3 region: CASSSQGSYEQYF. The CDR3, as DNA: TGTGCCAGCAGCTCGCAGGGTTCCTACGAGCAGTACTTC.

This clonotype was seen a few times. This rearrangement joins TRBV20-1 to TRBJ2-1, with 9 nucleotides matching TRBD1. Germline V gives CDR1 DFQATT, CDR2 SNEGSKA (reference sequence). Germline trimming cut 3 bases from V and 2 bases from J; bases unmatched to any gene: 8. The CDR3 is 16 residues long. DNA of the CDR3: TGCAGTGCTAGCCCAATTGGGACAGGGACCTACAATGAGCAGTTCTTC. Its protein is CSASPIGTGTYNEQFF.

The V gene is TRBV7-2, the J gene TRBJ2-5; D possibly corresponds to TRBD1 (6 bases). Trimming left V 5 bases short and J 2 bases short, with 15 bases between. The CDR3 is 15 amino acids. The germline CDR1 and CDR2 sequences are SGHTA and FQGNSA. This chain's CDR3 is CASSVIRGTQETQYF. In nucleotides, the CDR3 is TGTGCCAGCAGCGTGATCAGGGGAACTCAAGAGACCCAGTACTTC.

The J gene is TRBJ2-1, the V gene TRBV27; 9 bases align to TRBD2. The trim removed 5 bases at V and 10 bases at J, leaving 15 bases unmatched. The CDR3 has 16 residues. Germline V lookup: CDR1 MNHEY, CDR2 SMNVEV (reference sequence). The CDR3 spells CASSPVWVAGVGEQFF. As DNA, the CDR3 is TGTGCCAGCAGTCCGGTCTGGGTAGCGGGAGTAGGGGAGCAGTTCTTC.

Only a few counts were recorded for this clonotype. The rearrangement uses TRBV5-1 and TRBJ2-5; D is perhaps TRBD2 (7 bases). Germline CDR1 and CDR2: SGHRS and YFSETQ. Trimming took off 6 bases at V and 4 bases at J, with 22 bases between the two ends. The CDR3 contains 16 residues. The CDR3 DNA follows: TGCGCCAGCAACCTCCGCGCGGGGGCAGGGAGAGAGACCCAGTACTTC. Protein product: CASNLRAGAGRETQYF.

This clonotype has a count of ten or more. The chain combines TRBV21-1 with TRBJ2-3. TRBV21-1 is assigned pseudogene status. The CDR3 has 14 amino acids. Written as DNA, the CDR3 is TGTGCCAGCAGCATAGGCGATAGCACAGATACGCAGTATTTT. It translates to CASSIGDSTDTQYF.